The 25 T cell receptor beta chains reported below all come from one sample, sequenced in a study of cytomegalovirus exposure and HLA in healthy donors. The PCR made use of 60 Vbeta and 13 Jbeta primers. TCRdb's table, derived via immunoSEQ multiplex PCR, lists solely in-frame clones and lacks some. The top ten clones hold about 4.4% of a sample with approximately 120,000 clones, 60% to 75% of them seen once. Sequenced material: PBMCs. These receptors were collected from a woman between 50 and 59 years old in good health and CMV-seropositive.

This rearrangement joins TRBV25-1 to TRBJ2-1, with a possible D match to TRBD1 (6 bases). Per germline, CDR1 MGHDK and CDR2 SYGVNS. This CDR3 contains 14 residues. V lost 3 bases and J lost 9, with 15 bases in between. The CDR3 sequence: CASSDHTGYREQFF. The CDR3 bases are TGTGCCAGCAGTGATCACACAGGGTATCGTGAGCAGTTCTTC.

V is TRBV13 and J is TRBJ2-3, with D maybe TRBD1 (6 bases). The length of the CDR3 is 19 residues. V lost 5 bases and J 4 bases, leaving 28 bases between the germline ends. The germline V gene encodes CDR1 PRHDT and CDR2 FYEKMQ (reference sequence). The CDR3 here is CASSQRPGHPYDHADTQYF. DNA for the CDR3: TGTGCCAGCAGCCAGCGACCGGGACACCCGTATGATCATGCAGATACGCAGTATTTT.

The chain links TRBV6-5 to TRBJ2-7, with a tentative D call TRBD1 (6 bases). The germline V gene encodes CDR1 MNHEY and CDR2 SVGAGI. V was trimmed by 7 bases and J by 3 bases, leaving 19 bases between them. The CDR3 has 15 residues. The DNA of the CDR3 is TGTGCCAGCACCCCGGGGCTACAGGGATACTACGAGCAGTACTTC. Translating it yields CASTPGLQGYYEQYF.

The rearrangement joins TRBV7-6 to TRBJ1-6; 10 bases align to TRBD1. In germline, CDR1 is SGHVS, CDR2 FNYEAQ. The CDR3 is made up of 14 amino acids. After removal of 4 bases from V and 7 bases from J, the junction contained 1 base not matched to a gene. In DNA form, the CDR3 reads TGTGCCAGCAGCTCGACAGGGGGCAATTCACCCCTCCACTTT. This sequence encodes CASSSTGGNSPLHF.

The gene calls are TRBV5-1 and TRBJ2-6; perhaps TRBD2 as D (5 bases). V was cut by 1 base and J by 0 bases, with 5 bases left in between. Germline V lookup: CDR1 SGHRS, CDR2 YFSETQ. The CDR3 extends over 15 amino acids. The CDR3 region has the DNA TGCGCCAGCAGCTTGCGGGACTCTGGGGCCAACGTCCTGACTTTC. It encodes CASSLRDSGANVLTF.

The rearrangement links TRBV4-3 to TRBJ1-3; D unclear. V lost 0 bases to trimming and J lost 0 bases, with 9 bases between them. The length of the CDR3 is 16 residues. In germline, CDR1 is LGHNA, CDR2 YSLEER. The CDR3 protein is CASSQEYTSSGNTIYF. CDR3 bases: TGCGCCAGCAGCCAAGAATATACAAGCTCTGGAAACACCATATATTTT.

The gene calls are TRBV19 and TRBJ2-7; TRBD1 matches 9 bases. CDR1 LNHDA and CDR2 SQIVND come from the germline V gene (reference sequence). The CDR3 runs to 17 residues. Trimming removed 6 bases from V and 1 base from J; junction bases left unmatched: 13. CDR3: CASSTTPTGGISYEQYF. The CDR3 bases are TGTGCCAGTAGCACGACCCCGACAGGGGGAATTTCCTACGAGCAGTACTTC.

The chain employs TRBV7-9 and TRBJ2-5, with D tentatively TRBD2 (5 bases). The J call could be wrong; TRBJ2-7 is a better fit for the DNA end. The germline CDR1 and CDR2 sequences are SEHNR and FQNEAQ (reference sequence). The CDR3 contains 13 residues. CDR3 in amino acids: CASSSRGNYEQYF. CDR3 in DNA: TGTGCCAGCAGCTCTAGAGGGAACTACGAGCAGTACTTC.

This clone was recorded only once. The chain carries TRBV4-1 and TRBJ2-3; D gene ambiguous. The CDR3 is 13 residues long. The V end was cut by 2 bases, the J end by 5 bases, with 8 bases between. Looked up from germline, CDR1 is MGHRA and CDR2 is YSYEKL. CDR3 loop: CASSQRLVDTQYF. The DNA for the CDR3 is TGCGCCAGCAGCCAACGTCTCGTAGATACGCAGTATTTT.

CDR3 loop: CASSYSRTPYEQYF. As DNA, the CDR3 is TGTGCCAGCAGTTACTCGAGAACCCCCTACGAGCAGTACTTC. The chain joins TRBV6-5 to TRBJ2-7; D gene uncertain. The CDR3 covers 14 residues. The V gene's germline CDR1 is MNHEY and CDR2 SVGAGI. V was shortened by 0 bases and J by 2 bases, with 8 bases between the two germline ends.

This sequence joins TRBV29-1 and TRBJ1-2; the match to TRBD1 covers 9 bases. Germline lookup yields CDR1 SQVTM and CDR2 ANQGSEA. Losses at the gene ends were 7 bases for V and 7 bases for J; bases not matched to a gene: 13. CDR3 length equals 14 residues. The CDR3 region has the DNA TGCAGCGCAACCCCTCCGGGACAGGGTTCTGGCTACACCTTC. This codes for CSATPPGQGSGYTF.

The J gene is TRBJ2-7, the V gene TRBV6-6, with a possible D match to TRBD1 (5 bases). There are 16 residues in the CDR3. The germline CDR1 and CDR2 sequences are MNHNY and SVGAGI (reference sequence). Trimming cost V 2 bases and J 1 base, with 15 bases left between them. CDR3 in amino acids: CASSYKLAGYSYEQYF. Here the CDR3 DNA reads TGTGCCAGCAGTTACAAATTGGCAGGGTATTCCTACGAGCAGTACTTC.

The chain combines TRBV27 with TRBJ2-1, with TRBD2 matching over 8 bases. The J segment lost 6 bases and the V segment lost 2 bases, leaving 6 bases of the junction unmatched. Germline CDR1 reads MNHEY; CDR2 reads SMNVEV (reference sequence). This CDR3 has 15 amino acids. The DNA of the CDR3 is TGTGCCAGCAGTTTACCCGGGGGGGCCATCAATGAGCAGTTCTTC. Translation gives CASSLPGGAINEQFF.

The chain is built from TRBV12-5 and TRBJ2-7, with 9 bases lining up with TRBD1. CDR1 LGHNT and CDR2 FRNRAP come from the germline V gene. Trimming took 5 bases from V and 2 from J; bases not matched to a gene: 10. CDR3 length: 16 residues. CDR3 in amino acids: CASGAYRGHNPYEQYF. The CDR3 DNA reads TGTGCTAGTGGTGCTTACAGGGGGCATAATCCCTACGAGCAGTACTTC.

This chain connects TRBV5-4 to TRBJ2-5; D perhaps matches TRBD1 (5 bases). Germline V gene sequence: CDR1 SGHNT, CDR2 YYREEE (reference sequence). This CDR3 contains 14 residues. V was shortened by 3 bases and J by 3 bases, with 12 bases between the two germline ends. CDR3 coding DNA: TGTGCCAGCAGCTATCCGACAGATAAAGAGACCCAGTACTTC. Amino acids: CASSYPTDKETQYF.

V usage is TRBV6-6 and J usage is TRBJ1-5, with D hard to call. This CDR3 has 15 residues. The V gene lost 6 bases and the J gene lost 2 bases, with 14 bases spanning the gap. Germline V lookup: CDR1 MNHNY, CDR2 SVGAGI (reference sequence). The CDR3 region is CASSSDGEGNQPQHF. The CDR3 DNA reads as TGTGCCAGCAGCTCAGACGGGGAGGGCAATCAGCCCCAGCATTTT.

V usage is TRBV6-5 and J usage is TRBJ2-7, with a possible D match to TRBD2 (6 bases). The germline gives CDR1 MNHEY, CDR2 SVGAGI. V was trimmed by 2 bases and J by 2 bases, leaving 7 bases between them. CDR3 size: 13 residues. CDR3 nucleotide sequence: TGTGCCAGCAGTTACGGCGGGACCTACGAGCAGTACTTC. This gives the protein CASSYGGTYEQYF.

The J gene is TRBJ1-2, the V gene TRBV9; D not resolved. Germline CDR1 and CDR2: SGDLS and YYNGEE. CDR3 length: 13 residues. V was clipped by 2 bases and J by 3 bases, with 8 bases between them. This CDR3 reads CASSVTEHYGYTF. CDR3 in DNA: TGTGCCAGCAGCGTTACAGAGCACTATGGCTACACCTTC.

The chain carries TRBV21-1 and TRBJ2-3; the table gives TRBD2 as D, unverified against the DNA. TRBV21-1 is a listed pseudogene. The CDR3 runs 22 residues. CDR3 nucleotide sequence: TGTGCCAGCAGCATACTATCTGGGACTAGCGGGGGGCCCTACAAATACACAGATACGCAGTATTTT. This gives the protein CASSILSGTSGGPYKYTDTQYF.

The chain carries TRBV28 and TRBJ2-7; 8 bases fit TRBD1. This CDR3 spans 18 amino acids. Germline V gene data show CDR1 as MDHEN and CDR2 as SYDVKM. Germline trimming cut 6 bases from V and 1 base from J; bases unmatched to any gene: 17. The CDR3 spells CASSLSLSQGQGSYEQYF. The DNA of the CDR3 is TGTGCCAGCAGCCTTAGTCTCTCTCAAGGACAGGGATCCTACGAGCAGTACTTC.

The chain combines TRBV6-5 with TRBJ1-2, with D perhaps matching TRBD1 (5 bases). CDR3 length: 15 amino acids. Deletions cut 7 bases from V and 4 bases from J, with 19 bases between. CDR1 is MNHEY, CDR2 SVGAGI, per germline. The CDR3, as DNA: TGTGCCAGCAATAAGGGCGGGGGTAGAGGCTATGGCTACACCTTC. Protein sequence: CASNKGGGRGYGYTF.

The genes are TRBV29-1 and TRBJ2-5, with D maybe TRBD1 (5 bases). The CDR3 consists of 12 residues. Germline V gene sequence: CDR1 SQVTM, CDR2 ANQGSEA. Trimming removed 5 bases from V and 5 bases from J, with 12 bases in between. Here the CDR3 reads CSVLREWETQYF. The CDR3 coding sequence is TGCAGCGTTCTCAGGGAATGGGAGACCCAGTACTTC.

The chain recombines TRBV18 with TRBJ2-1; 7 positions match TRBD2. V lost 3 bases and J lost 5; bases outside the gene matches: 7. Germline CDR1 and CDR2: KGHSH and LQKENI. The CDR3 covers 15 residues. The CDR3 region has the DNA TGTGCCAGCTCACCTGCATCTAGCGGCGACAATGAGCAGTTCTTC. Its translation: CASSPASSGDNEQFF.

This clone appeared a few times. V and J are TRBV6-6 and TRBJ2-5; possibly TRBD1 for D (6 bases). Germline lookup yields CDR1 MNHNY and CDR2 SVGAGI (reference sequence). V was trimmed by 8 bases and J by 0 bases, leaving 19 bases between them. The CDR3 covers 16 residues. CDR3 protein: CASGSDFQGYQETQYF. CDR3 DNA sequence: TGTGCCAGCGGATCAGACTTTCAGGGGTACCAAGAGACCCAGTACTTC.

The rearrangement joins TRBV5-7 to TRBJ2-1, with D maybe TRBD1 (5 bases). TRBV5-7 is recorded as an ORF, its role being uncertain. Trimming took off 3 bases at V and 0 bases at J, with 13 bases between the two ends. The CDR3 extends over 16 amino acids. As DNA, the CDR3 is TGTGCCAGCAGCTCAAAAAGGGGTCACTCCTACAATGAGCAGTTCTTC. Protein: CASSSKRGHSYNEQFF.